The 8 T cell receptor beta chains below were found in one sample sequenced in a study of PD-1 blockade in classical Hodgkin lymphoma. Only in-frame clones appear in the TCRdb table, and some are missing; sequencing was by immunoSEQ multiplex PCR. In the table there are approximately 96,000 clones, 85% to 95% of which are singletons. This sample's time point: cycle 4 day 1 (C4D1), after around six weeks of nivolumab. The patients all showed relapse after autologous stem cell transplantation, while their brentuximab vedotin exposure varied. The sample in question was peripheral blood mononuclear cells (PBMCs), obtained before the fourth cycle of nivolumab. These receptors were collected from a human donor with classical Hodgkin lymphoma.

The chain has TRBV9 and TRBJ2-7; TRBD2 matches at 10 bases. Trimming removed 0 bases from V and 1 base from J; junction bases left unmatched: 7. Per germline, CDR1 SGDLS and CDR2 YYNGEE. This CDR3 is built from 17 residues. The CDR3 region has the DNA TGTGCCAGCAGCGTAGGTGCTAGCGGGAGTTTTTCCTACGAGCAGTACTTC. Amino acids: CASSVGASGSFSYEQYF. Supplemented by reference TRBV9 and TRBJ2-7, the full variable domain reads DSGVTQTPKHLITATGQRVTLRCSPRSGDLSVYWYQQSLDQGLQFLIQYYNGEERAKGNILERFSAQQFPDLHSELNLSSLELGDSALYFCASSVGASGSFSYEQYFGPGTRLTVT.

The V call is TRBV19, the J call TRBJ1-2, with 7 bases matching TRBD1. Per the germline V gene, CDR1 is LNHDA and CDR2 is SQIVND (reference sequence). V lost 9 bases and J lost 1; bases outside the gene matches: 8. This CDR3 spans 14 amino acids. In DNA form, the CDR3 reads TGTGCCAGCCAAAGGACAGGACTTAACTATGGCTACACCTTC. It codes for CASQRTGLNYGYTF.

The chain is built from TRBV18 and TRBJ2-1, with 11 positions matching TRBD1. J was trimmed by 11 bases and V by 6 bases; bases with no gene match: 3. The CDR3 covers 12 residues. Germline V gene data show CDR1 as KGHSH and CDR2 as LQKENI. The CDR3 sequence: CASSGQGGQQFF. CDR3 bases: TGTGCCAGCTCGGGACAGGGGGGTCAGCAGTTCTTC.

The chain employs TRBV5-1 and TRBJ2-3; 11 bases are a match to TRBD2. From germline, CDR1 is SGHRS and CDR2 YFSETQ. The CDR3 is 18 residues long. V lost 0 bases to trimming and J lost 0 bases; unmatched junction nucleotides: 6. The CDR3 DNA follows: TGCGCCAGCAGCTTGGCGATGACTAGCGGGGCTAGCACAGATACGCAGTATTTT. As protein: CASSLAMTSGASTDTQYF.

The chain uses TRBV6-5 and TRBJ1-5, with a weak D call TRBD1 (5 bases). The CDR3 length is 14 residues. CDR1 MNHEY and CDR2 SVGAGI come from the germline V gene. V lost 6 bases and J 5 bases, leaving 14 bases between the germline ends. CDR3 bases: TGTGCCAGCAGCTATACAGGAGTCCATCAGCCCCAGCATTTT. This gives the protein CASSYTGVHQPQHF.

CDR3 amino acids: CASLLGGPSNYGYTF. The CDR3 DNA reads TGTGCCAGCCTCTTAGGGGGACCGAGTAACTATGGCTACACCTTC. The chain recombines TRBV19 with TRBJ1-2, with a tentative D call TRBD1 (6 bases). Trimming stripped 9 bases from V and 1 base from J, with 18 bases between. Germline V gene data show CDR1 as LNHDA and CDR2 as SQIVND (reference sequence). This CDR3 has 15 amino acids.

The chain couples TRBV6-5 to TRBJ1-2; D call uncertain. Germline CDR1 MNHEY, CDR2 SVGAGI. V was clipped by 0 bases and J by 4 bases, with 9 bases between them. The CDR3 has 14 residues. CDR3 sequence: CASSYSRVTYGYTF. The DNA of the CDR3 is TGTGCCAGCAGTTACTCGAGGGTTACCTATGGCTACACCTTC.

This clone was observed once. The chain has TRBV7-2 and TRBJ1-1, with unresolved D. Germline assignment: CDR1 SGHTA and CDR2 FQGNSA. The CDR3 length is 16 residues. Trimming pared 5 bases from V and 0 bases from J, leaving 16 bases between. This CDR3 reads CASSRPKNRVNTEAFF. The CDR3 DNA sequence: TGTGCCAGCAGCCGACCCAAGAACCGAGTGAACACTGAAGCTTTCTTT. The full variable domain, in which reference TRBV7-2 and TRBJ1-1 provide the parts outside the CDR3, is GAGVSQSPSNKVTEKGKDVELRCDPISGHTALYWYRQSLGQGLEFLIYFQGNSAPDKSGLPSDRFSAERTGGSVSTLTIQRTQQEDSAVYLCASSRPKNRVNTEAFFGQGTRLTVV.